A selection of T cell receptor beta chains follows, all from one sample in a study of T cells after yellow fever vaccination. TCRdb analysed the 5' RACE reads with MiXCR anew, one entry per CDR3 protein. The sample shows approximately 580,000 distinct CDR3 sequences, around 17% of them seen only once. The specimen comprised PBMCs, sampled around 5 days after the first yellow fever vaccination. All receptors come from a man younger than 35 who received the YFV17D yellow fever vaccine. The CDR3 runs from the conserved cysteine through the conserved F or W. The D gene is left open where the match is weak. For some rows the clone size is stated as once, few or many, or as a class when expanded; others skip it.

V	size	D	J	DNA	CDR3
TRBV4-1	.	.	TRBJ1-1	TGCGCCAGCAGCCAAGATTTCGGGGGGGTAGGAACTGAAGCTTTCTTT	CASSQDFGGVGTEAFF
TRBV20-1	.	.	TRBJ2-5	TGCAGTGCTCCCCGCAGGGGGGAAGAGACCCAGTACTTC	CSAPRRGEETQYF
TRBV7-8	.	.	TRBJ1-5	TGTGCCAGCAGCTTGATTGTGAGCAATCAGCTCCAGCATTTT	CASSLIVSNQLQHF
TRBV12-3/TRBV12-4	few	.	TRBJ2-1	TGTGCCAGCAGCCGTCCGGTGGGGAATGAGCAGTTCTTC	CASSRPVGNEQFF
TRBV20-1	many	.	TRBJ2-3	TGCAGTGCTAGGGAGCGCACAGATACGCAGTATTTT	CSARERTDTQYF
TRBV3-1	many	.	TRBJ2-3	TGTGCCAGCAGCCAGACAGATACGCAGTATTTT	CASSQTDTQYF
TRBV6-6	few	.	TRBJ2-1	TGTGCCAGCGCTGGGGAGCAGTTCTTC	CASAGEQFF
TRBV5-1	.	.	TRBJ2-5	TGCGCCAGCAGCTTTCAGGGGATCCAAGAGACCCAGTACTTC	CASSFQGIQETQYF
TRBV9	many	.	TRBJ1-4	TGTGCCAGCAGCAGAGGGAAGGGAGCTGGGGAAAAACTGTTTTTT	CASSRGKGAGEKLFF
TRBV30	many	TRBD1	TRBJ2-5	TGTGCCTGGAGCGAACAGGGGGAGACCCAGTACTTC	CAWSEQGETQYF
TRBV6-5	.	.	TRBJ1-2	TGTGCCAGCAGTTACTCGCCCCCGGGCCTAAGGAGCGGCTACACCTTC	CASSYSPPGLRSGYTF
TRBV20-1	few	TRBD2	TRBJ2-1	TGCAGTGCTAGAGATAGACTAGCGGGGACCAATGAGCAGTTCTTC	CSARDRLAGTNEQFF
TRBV5-1	.	.	TRBJ1-1	TGCGCCAGCAGCTTGGCCCTGGGGGCTGGGAACACTGAAGCTTTCTTT	CASSLALGAGNTEAFF
TRBV18	.	TRBD1	TRBJ2-3	TGTGCCAGCTCACCTTCCGGGACAGGGTATTCAGATACGCAGTATTTT	CASSPSGTGYSDTQYF
TRBV29-1	.	.	TRBJ2-7	TGCAGCGTTAAGGGTGGGGTCGATGAGTACTTC	CSVKGGVDEYF
TRBV12-3/TRBV12-4	.	TRBD2	TRBJ2-3	TGTGCCTTCAGTCTATTATTCCCTTTCGGGGGGACCACAGATACGCAGTATTTT	CAFSLLFPFGGTTDTQYF
TRBV5-1	few	.	TRBJ2-3	TGCGCCAGCAGCCTACAGGCGACCACAGATACGCAGTATTTT	CASSLQATTDTQYF
TRBV7-2	many	TRBD1	TRBJ2-2	TGTGCCAGCAGCTCCGGACAGGGGACCGGGGAGCTGTTTTTT	CASSSGQGTGELFF
TRBV7-3	.	.	TRBJ1-2	TGTGCCAGCAGCTTAAATCAGGGTTCCTATGGCTACACCTTC	CASSLNQGSYGYTF
TRBV7-8	few	TRBD1	TRBJ1-2	TGTGCCAGCAGCTCAGGGCAGGGGGCGTATGGCTACACCTTC	CASSSGQGAYGYTF
TRBV24-1	.	.	TRBJ1-1	TGTGCCACCAGTCCTCCCGACCTCATGGGCTGGAACACTGAAGCTTTCTTT	CATSPPDLMGWNTEAFF
TRBV19	.	.	TRBJ2-1	TGTGCCAGTAGTATTTACGGAGGTGAGCAGTTCTTC	CASSIYGGEQFF
TRBV24-1	few	.	TRBJ2-3	TGTGCCACCAGTGAAGGGGCAGCGGAAGATACGCAGTATTTT	CATSEGAAEDTQYF
TRBV10-3	few	.	TRBJ2-1	TGTGCCATCAGTGAGTCAAGAGGGGCCCAGTTCTTC	CAISESRGAQFF
TRBV19	few	TRBD1	TRBJ1-5	TGTGCCAGTAGTTGGGGACAGATCAATCAGCCCCAGCATTTT	CASSWGQINQPQHF
TRBV12-3/TRBV12-4	few	.	TRBJ1-1	TGTGCCAGCAGTCCAACGTTGACTGAAGCTTTCTTT	CASSPTLTEAFF
TRBV14	.	.	TRBJ2-2	TGTGCCAGCAGCCGTGACAGTACCGGGGAGCTGTTTTTT	CASSRDSTGELFF
TRBV6-2/TRBV6-3	.	TRBD2	TRBJ2-7	TGTGCCAGCAGTAGGGGACTAGCGGGTTCTTACTCCTACGAGCAGTACTTC	CASSRGLAGSYSYEQYF
TRBV7-9	.	TRBD1	TRBJ2-3	TGTGCCAGCAGCTTAGCGGGACAGGGGGCGCAGGGAGATACGCAGTATTTT	CASSLAGQGAQGDTQYF
TRBV12-5	.	.	TRBJ2-3	TGTGCTATTACCAGCGGGTTCACAGATACGCAGTATTTT	CAITSGFTDTQYF
TRBV12-3/TRBV12-4	.	TRBD1	TRBJ2-7	TGTGCCAGCAGCTATACCCCCTCTGGACAGGGGCGCGAGCAGTACTTC	CASSYTPSGQGREQYF
TRBV18	few	.	TRBJ2-5	TGTGCCAGCTCACCACCTCCAGGGCCAGAGACCCAGTACTTC	CASSPPPGPETQYF
TRBV28	many	.	TRBJ1-2	TGTGCCAGCGGAATGAGCTATGGCTACACCTTC	CASGMSYGYTF
TRBV9	few	.	TRBJ2-7	TGTGCCAGCAGCGTAGGCGGGGTAGGCGAGCAGTACTTC	CASSVGGVGEQYF
TRBV5-5	.	TRBD2	TRBJ2-3	TGTGCCAGCAGCTCTATAATAGCGGGGGGACCAGATACGCAGTATTTT	CASSSIIAGGPDTQYF
TRBV5-1	.	TRBD1	TRBJ2-3	TGCGCCAGCAGCTGGACAGGGGGGGGGACAGATACGCAGTATTTT	CASSWTGGGTDTQYF
TRBV12-3/TRBV12-4	.	TRBD1	TRBJ1-4	TGTGCCAGCCTTTCGACAGGGGGGTCCCTGGAACTGTTTTTT	CASLSTGGSLELFF
TRBV20-1	.	TRBD1	TRBJ2-5	TGCAGTGCTAGAGATTCCAGGGGGCCCCAAGAGACCCAGTACTTC	CSARDSRGPQETQYF
TRBV24-1	.	TRBD2	TRBJ2-1	TGTGCCACCAGTGATTTTTCAGCGGGGGAGGAGCAGTTCTTC	CATSDFSAGEEQFF
TRBV7-8	few	TRBD2	TRBJ2-2	TGTGCCAGCAGCCTAGCCCCTAGCGGGGGGCGCGGGGAGCTGTTTTTT	CASSLAPSGGRGELFF
TRBV29-1	.	TRBD1	TRBJ2-3	TGCAGCGTTCCACAGGGGTCAGATATGCAGTATTTT	CSVPQGSDMQYF
TRBV4-1	.	.	TRBJ1-3	TGCGCCAGCAGCCACCTCGGAGGAGGGAACACCATATATTTT	CASSHLGGGNTIYF